This entry concerns a single T cell receptor beta chain. What this receptor recognizes is not known. Per-base qualities were not stored, and no clone one base away is much larger. Whole blood was collected in K2EDTA tubes by collaborating institutions according to the institutions' own protocols. For TCRbeta analysis, collaborators shipped samples as frozen whole blood, isolated PBMCs, or DNA extracted from either of those sample types. The source of the sample is a study of blood T cell repertoires in COVID-19 (dated by TCRdb to between 2020 and 2021). Looking at the study overall: Samples covering the acute and convalescent phases of COVID-19 were provided by collaborators in the United States, Italy and Spain. The prospective study material was composed of cDNA or gDNA derived from T cells, B-cell-depleted T cells, or PBMCs. HLA class I and class II types, where available, came from metadata supplied by the sample provider rather than from assay-based typing. Subjects who had been exposed to COVID-19, were actively infected with it, or had recovered from it provided the deeply sampled blood TCRbeta repertoires that made up the dataset. Nearly every sample came with metadata listing a de-identified subject ID, COVID-19 status, age in years and sex. The samples were drawn from two sources: the first 160 participants of the ongoing ImmuneRACE study, and approximately 1,300 subjects contributed by 6 global collaborators. The repertoires were released in a freely available public database intended as a resource for research on the immune response to SARS-CoV-2. Here is what the overall study found, with its caveats: The quantity of clinical and demographic metadata differed by source and by participant and was supplied without curation.

The immunoSEQ Assay, a bias-controlled multiplex PCR, was used to amplify TCRbeta CDR3 regions from genomic DNA. The study's processing was this. The number of nucleated cells in each sample was estimated from the amplification of reference gene primers within the assay. To quantify the absolute abundance of each unique TCRbeta CDR3 rearrangement, sequence reads were collapsed and filtered. For each sample, productive Simpson clonality was calculated as the square root of Simpson's diversity index across productive rearrangements. This is the immuneACCESS table as TCRdb keeps it, with only in-frame sequences that have V and J called. A part of the clones is gone; compared with another copy, unresolved V genes explain less than half, and the rest is unexplained. Clonal size and the V and J genes are those of that table, whereas D and trimming came from the DNA. In all, the sample holds around 62,000 clones, and roughly 80% of those were seen once. 8.8% of the sample is taken by the ten largest.

The clonotype comes from a man aged 50-60 years with active COVID-19. Material for sequencing was peripheral blood.

This receptor carries the CDR3 CASMSSVREQYF. The nucleotide sequence reads as follows: TGTGCCAGCATGAGTAGCGTTCGCGAGCAGTACTTC. The chain was built from TRBV4-2 and TRBJ2-7; TRBD2 is perhaps the D gene, given 5 matching bases. V and J are truncated by 7 bases and 6 bases respectively, leaving an intervening sequence of 13 bases. The CDR3 measures 12 amino acids from cysteine to phenylalanine. The retained sequence is limited to the CDR3, 36 bases, with the frame set at the first base. CDR1 is given as LGHNA and CDR2 as YNFKEQ, both from the germline V gene.